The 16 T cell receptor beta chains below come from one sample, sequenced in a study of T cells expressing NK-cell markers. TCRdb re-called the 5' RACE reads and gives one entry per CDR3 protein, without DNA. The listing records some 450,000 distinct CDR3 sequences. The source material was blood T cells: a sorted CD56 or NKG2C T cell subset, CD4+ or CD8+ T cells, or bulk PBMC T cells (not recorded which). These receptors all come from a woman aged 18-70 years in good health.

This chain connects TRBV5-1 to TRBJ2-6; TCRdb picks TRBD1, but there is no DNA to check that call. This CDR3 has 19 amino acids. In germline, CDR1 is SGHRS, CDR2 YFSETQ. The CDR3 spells CASRWTGAKQSSGANVLTF. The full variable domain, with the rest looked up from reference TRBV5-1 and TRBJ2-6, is KAGVTQTPRYLIKTRGQQVTLSCSPISGHRSVSWYQQTPGQGLQFLFEYFSETQRNKGNFPGRFSGRQFSNSRSEMNVSTLELGDSALYLCASRWTGAKQSSGANVLTFGAGSRLTVL.

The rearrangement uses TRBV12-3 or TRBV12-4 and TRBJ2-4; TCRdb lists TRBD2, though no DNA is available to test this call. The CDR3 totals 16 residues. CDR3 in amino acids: CASSPRGEAGKNIQYF.

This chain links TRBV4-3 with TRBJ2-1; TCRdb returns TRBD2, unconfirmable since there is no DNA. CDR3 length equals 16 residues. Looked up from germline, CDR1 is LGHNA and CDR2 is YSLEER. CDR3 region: CASSQDLTALPGEQFF.

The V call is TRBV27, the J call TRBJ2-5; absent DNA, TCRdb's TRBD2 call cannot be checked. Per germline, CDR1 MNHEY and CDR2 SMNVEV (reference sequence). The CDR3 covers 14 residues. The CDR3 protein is CASSPGLIQETQYF.

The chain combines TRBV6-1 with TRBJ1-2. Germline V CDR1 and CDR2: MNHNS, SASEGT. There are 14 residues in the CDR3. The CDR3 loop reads CASSGTQANYGYTF.

CDR3 protein: CASSGTTDTQYF. The V and J genes are TRBV5-4 and TRBJ2-3. CDR1 and CDR2 from the germline V gene are SGHNT and YYREEE (reference sequence). The CDR3 totals 12 residues. The whole variable domain, remainder taken from reference TRBV5-4 and TRBJ2-3, is ETGVTQSPTHLIKTRGQQVTLRCSSQSGHNTVSWYQQALGQGPQFIFQYYREEENGRGNFPPRFSGLQFPNYSSELNVNALELDDSALYLCASSGTTDTQYFGPGTRLTVL.

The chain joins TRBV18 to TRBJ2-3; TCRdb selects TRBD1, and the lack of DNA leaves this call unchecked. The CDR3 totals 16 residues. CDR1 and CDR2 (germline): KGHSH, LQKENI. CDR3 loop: CASAGQIELSTDTQYF.

The CDR3 sequence is CASSLGLAGILETQYF. The rearrangement uses TRBV28 and TRBJ2-5; TCRdb returns TRBD2, unconfirmable since there is no DNA. The germline CDR1 and CDR2 sequences are MDHEN and SYDVKM. The CDR3 extends over 16 amino acids.

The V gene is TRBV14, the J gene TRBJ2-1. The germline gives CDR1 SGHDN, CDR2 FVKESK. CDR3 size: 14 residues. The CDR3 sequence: CASSQDNPDLEQFF.

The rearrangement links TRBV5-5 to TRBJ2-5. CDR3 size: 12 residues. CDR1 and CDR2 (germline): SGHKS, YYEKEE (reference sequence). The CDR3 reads CASSLRRGTQYF.

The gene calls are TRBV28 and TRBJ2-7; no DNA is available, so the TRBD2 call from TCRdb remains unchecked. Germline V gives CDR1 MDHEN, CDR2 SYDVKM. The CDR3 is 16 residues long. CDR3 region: CASTGEEGKKAYEQYF.

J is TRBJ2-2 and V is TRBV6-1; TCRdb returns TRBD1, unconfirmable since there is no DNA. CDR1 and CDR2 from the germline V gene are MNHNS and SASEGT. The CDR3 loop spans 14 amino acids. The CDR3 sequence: CASRAGQETGELFF.

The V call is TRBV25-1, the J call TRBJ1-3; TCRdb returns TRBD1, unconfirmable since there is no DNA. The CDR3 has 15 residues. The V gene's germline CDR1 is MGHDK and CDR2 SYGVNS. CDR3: CASSPPWETGNTIYF. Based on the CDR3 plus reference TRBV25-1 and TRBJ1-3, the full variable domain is EADIYQTPRYLVIGTGKKITLECSQTMGHDKMYWYQQDPGMELHLIHYSYGVNSTEKGDLSSESTVSRIRTEHFPLTLESARPSHTSQYLCASSPPWETGNTIYFGEGSWLTVV.

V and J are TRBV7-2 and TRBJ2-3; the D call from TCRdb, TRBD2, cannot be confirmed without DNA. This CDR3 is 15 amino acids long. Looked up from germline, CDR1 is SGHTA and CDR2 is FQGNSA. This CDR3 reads CASTRSGGALDTQYF.

CDR3 residues: CASRPETRYEQYF. The chain has TRBV28 and TRBJ2-7; TCRdb's D call of TRBD2 is untestable without DNA. Germline V CDR1 and CDR2: MDHEN, SYDVKM. The CDR3 has 13 residues.

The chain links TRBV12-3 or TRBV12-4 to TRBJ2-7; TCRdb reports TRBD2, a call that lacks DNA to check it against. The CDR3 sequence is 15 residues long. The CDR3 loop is CASSFPLAASYEQYF.